The clone carrying this T cell receptor (beta chain) was counted once. The antigen remains unidentified. Using viral peptide pools, the ViraFEST assay grew out antigen-specific CD4+ T cells prior to sequencing. Scientists isolated CD4+ T cells after a roughly 10-day culture period ended. Participants got two doses of BNT162b2 or mRNA-1273 vaccine. IL-2 at roughly 9.7 IU/ml and peptides at about 10 ug/ml were added to cultured PBMC, fewer than 2.5 million per well. Germline CDR1 and CDR2: SQVTM and ANQGSEA. The CDR3 is 16 amino acids. The V gene end was trimmed by 0 bases and the J gene end by 4 bases; junction bases not matched to a gene: 7. Profiling relied on immunoSEQ multiplex PCR, and the TCRdb table lists in-frame clones only, not all of them. The table lists more than 15,000 clones, approximately 70% of them singletons, with roughly 9.3% in the top ten. This entry is derived from a study of vaccination effects on CD4 cells after COVID-19.

This TCR was recovered from a human donor who received a COVID-19 vaccine. The specimen was CD4+ T cells from PBMCs cultured with SARS-CoV-2 spike peptides, collected after COVID-19 vaccination. V usage is TRBV29-1 and J usage is TRBJ2-7; 12 bases are a match to TRBD2. The CDR3 protein is CSVEDQRTSGVYEQYF. The CDR3, as DNA: TGCAGCGTTGAAGATCAGAGGACTAGCGGGGTATACGAGCAGTACTTC.